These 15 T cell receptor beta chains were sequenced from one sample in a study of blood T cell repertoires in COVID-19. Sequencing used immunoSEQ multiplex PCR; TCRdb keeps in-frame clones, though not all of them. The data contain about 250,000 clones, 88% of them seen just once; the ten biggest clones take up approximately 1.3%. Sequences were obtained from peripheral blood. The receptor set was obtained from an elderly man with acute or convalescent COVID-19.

As DNA, the CDR3 is TGCGCCAGCAGCCCGGACATAAGCTCTGGGGCCAACGTCCTGACTTTC. Encoded protein: CASSPDISSGANVLTF. This sequence joins TRBV5-1 and TRBJ2-6; possibly TRBD1 for D (5 bases). Trimming left V 4 bases short and J 0 bases short, with 11 bases between. CDR1 is SGHRS, CDR2 YFSETQ, per germline. This CDR3 contains 16 residues.

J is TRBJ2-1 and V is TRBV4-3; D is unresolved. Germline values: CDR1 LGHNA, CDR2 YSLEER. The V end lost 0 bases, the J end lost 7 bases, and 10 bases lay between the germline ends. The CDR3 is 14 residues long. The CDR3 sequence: CASSQDITVNEQFF. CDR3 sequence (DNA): TGCGCCAGCAGCCAAGATATTACAGTTAATGAGCAGTTCTTC.

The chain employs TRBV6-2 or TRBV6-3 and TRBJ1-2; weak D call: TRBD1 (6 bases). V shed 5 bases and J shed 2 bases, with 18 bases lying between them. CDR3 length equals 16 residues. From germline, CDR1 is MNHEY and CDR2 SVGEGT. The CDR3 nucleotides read TGTGCCAGCAGTCAAGATCGAGGACAGTGGAACTATGGCTACACCTTC. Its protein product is CASSQDRGQWNYGYTF.

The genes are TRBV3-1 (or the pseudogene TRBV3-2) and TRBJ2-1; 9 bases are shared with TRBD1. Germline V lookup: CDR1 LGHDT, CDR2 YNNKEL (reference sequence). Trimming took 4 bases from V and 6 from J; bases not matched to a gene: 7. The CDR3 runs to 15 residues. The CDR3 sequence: CASSRTGQGSNEQFF. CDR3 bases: TGTGCCAGCAGCCGAACGGGACAGGGAAGCAATGAGCAGTTCTTC.

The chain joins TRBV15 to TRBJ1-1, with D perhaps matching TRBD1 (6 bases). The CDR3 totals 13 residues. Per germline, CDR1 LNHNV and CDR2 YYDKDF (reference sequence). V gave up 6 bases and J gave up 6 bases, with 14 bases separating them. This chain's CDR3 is CATSAQGQAEAFF. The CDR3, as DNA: TGTGCCACCAGTGCACAGGGACAAGCTGAAGCTTTCTTT.

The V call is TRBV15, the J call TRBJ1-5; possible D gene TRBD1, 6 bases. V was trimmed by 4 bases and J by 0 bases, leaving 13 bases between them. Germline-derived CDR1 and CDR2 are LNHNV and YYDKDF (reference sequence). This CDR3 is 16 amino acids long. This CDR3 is CATSTRDTYSNQPQHF. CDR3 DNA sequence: TGTGCCACCAGCACGAGGGACACCTATAGCAATCAGCCCCAGCATTTT.

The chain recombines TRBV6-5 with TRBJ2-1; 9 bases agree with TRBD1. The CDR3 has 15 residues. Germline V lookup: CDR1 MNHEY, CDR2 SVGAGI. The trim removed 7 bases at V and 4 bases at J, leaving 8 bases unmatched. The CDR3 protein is CASKRQTGGYNEQFF. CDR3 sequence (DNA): TGTGCCAGCAAACGACAGACAGGGGGTTACAATGAGCAGTTCTTC.

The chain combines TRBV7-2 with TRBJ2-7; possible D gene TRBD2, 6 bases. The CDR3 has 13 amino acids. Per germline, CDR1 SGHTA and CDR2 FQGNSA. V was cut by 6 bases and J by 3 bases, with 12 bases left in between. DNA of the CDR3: TGTGCCAGCAGGCGGGACGGCGTCTACGAGCAGTACTTC. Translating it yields CASRRDGVYEQYF.

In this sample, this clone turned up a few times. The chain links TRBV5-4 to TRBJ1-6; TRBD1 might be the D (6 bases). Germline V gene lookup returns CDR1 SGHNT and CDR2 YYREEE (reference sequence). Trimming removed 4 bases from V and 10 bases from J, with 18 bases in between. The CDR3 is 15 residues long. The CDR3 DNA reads TGTGCCAGCAGCCGAACAGATGGACAGTCATCACCCCTCCACTTT. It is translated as CASSRTDGQSSPLHF. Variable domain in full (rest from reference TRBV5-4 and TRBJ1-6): ETGVTQSPTHLIKTRGQQVTLRCSSQSGHNTVSWYQQALGQGPQFIFQYYREEENGRGNFPPRFSGLQFPNYSSELNVNALELDDSALYLCASSRTDGQSSPLHFGNGTRLTVT.

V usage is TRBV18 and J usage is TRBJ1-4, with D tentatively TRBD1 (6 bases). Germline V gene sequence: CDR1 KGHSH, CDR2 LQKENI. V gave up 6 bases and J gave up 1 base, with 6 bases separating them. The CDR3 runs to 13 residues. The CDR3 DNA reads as TGTGCCAGCTCGGACAGAACTAATGAAAAACTGTTTTTT. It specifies CASSDRTNEKLFF.

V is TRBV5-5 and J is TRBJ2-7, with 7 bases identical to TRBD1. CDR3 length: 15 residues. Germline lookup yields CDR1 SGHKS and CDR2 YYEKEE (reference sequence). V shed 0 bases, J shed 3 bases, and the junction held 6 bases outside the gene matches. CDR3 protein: CASSLGQGEHYEQYF. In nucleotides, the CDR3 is TGTGCCAGCAGCTTGGGACAGGGTGAGCACTACGAGCAGTACTTC.

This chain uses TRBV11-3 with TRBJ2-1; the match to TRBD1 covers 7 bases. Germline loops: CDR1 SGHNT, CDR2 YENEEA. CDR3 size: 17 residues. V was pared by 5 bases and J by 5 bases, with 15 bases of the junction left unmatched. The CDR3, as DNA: TGTGCCAGCAGCCCAGGGATAACAGGGGCCGCGGACAATGAGCAGTTCTTC. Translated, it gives CASSPGITGAADNEQFF.

CDR3 DNA: TGTGCCAGCAGTTTTGGACTAGTCCTGAACAATGAGCAGTTCTTC. Translation gives CASSFGLVLNNEQFF. The chain has TRBV6-2 or TRBV6-3 and TRBJ2-1, with 7 bases aligning to TRBD2. The CDR3 has 15 amino acids. J was trimmed by 5 bases and V by 4 bases; bases with no gene match: 8. In germline, CDR1 is MNHEY, CDR2 SVGEGT.

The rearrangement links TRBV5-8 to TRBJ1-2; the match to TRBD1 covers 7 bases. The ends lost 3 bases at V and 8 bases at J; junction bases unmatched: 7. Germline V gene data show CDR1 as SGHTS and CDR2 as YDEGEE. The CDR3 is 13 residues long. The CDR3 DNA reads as TGTGCCAGCAGCTGGAGACAGGGCCACGGCTACACCTTC. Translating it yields CASSWRQGHGYTF.

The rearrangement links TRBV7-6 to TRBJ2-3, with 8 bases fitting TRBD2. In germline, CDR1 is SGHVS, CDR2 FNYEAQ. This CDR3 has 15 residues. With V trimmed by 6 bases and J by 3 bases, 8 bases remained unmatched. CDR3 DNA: TGTGCCAGCAGACACTCCGGGAGGGGGACAGATACGCAGTATTTT. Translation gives CASRHSGRGTDTQYF. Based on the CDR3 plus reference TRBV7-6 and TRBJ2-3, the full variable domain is GAGVSQSPRYKVTKRGQDVALRCDPISGHVSLYWYRQALGQGPEFLTYFNYEAQQDKSGLPNDRFSAERPEGSISTLTIQRTEQRDSAMYRCASRHSGRGTDTQYFGPGTRLTVL.